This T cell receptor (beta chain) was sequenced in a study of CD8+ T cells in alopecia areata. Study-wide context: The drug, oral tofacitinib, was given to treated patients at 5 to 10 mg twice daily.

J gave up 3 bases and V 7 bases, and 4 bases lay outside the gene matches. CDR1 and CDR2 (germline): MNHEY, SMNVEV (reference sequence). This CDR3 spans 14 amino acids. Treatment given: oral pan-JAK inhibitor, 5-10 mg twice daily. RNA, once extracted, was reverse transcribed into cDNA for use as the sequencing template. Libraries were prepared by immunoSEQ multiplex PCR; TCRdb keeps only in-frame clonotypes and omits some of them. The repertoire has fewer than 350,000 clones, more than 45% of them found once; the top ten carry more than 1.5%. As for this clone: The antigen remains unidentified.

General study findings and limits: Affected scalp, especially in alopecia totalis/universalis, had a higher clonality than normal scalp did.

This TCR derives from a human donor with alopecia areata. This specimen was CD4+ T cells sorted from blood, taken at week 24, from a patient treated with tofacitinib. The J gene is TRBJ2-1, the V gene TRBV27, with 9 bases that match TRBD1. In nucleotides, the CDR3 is TGTGCCAGCAAGGAGGGACAGGGCTACAATGAGCAGTTCTTC. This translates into CASKEGQGYNEQFF.